The 8 T cell receptor beta chains reported below all come from one sample, sequenced in a study of cytomegalovirus exposure and HLA in healthy donors. In the PCR, 60 Vbeta and 13 Jbeta primers were used. The protocol was immunoSEQ multiplex PCR, while the TCRdb copy is restricted to in-frame clones and leaves out a portion. The sample holds approximately 120,000 clones, over 70% seen once. The sequencing input was PBMCs. The receptors come from a young man in good health and CMV-seropositive.

V gene TRBV9 combines with J gene TRBJ1-6; a possible D gene is TRBD1 (5 bases). Germline V lookup: CDR1 SGDLS, CDR2 YYNGEE. V was cut by 7 bases and J by 9 bases, with 14 bases left in between. CDR3 length equals 13 residues. CDR3 coding DNA: TGTGCCAGCGCGTTGGGGCTAAGTTCACCCCTCCACTTT. Its translation is CASALGLSSPLHF.

The chain links TRBV5-1 to TRBJ2-5; 12 bases are a match to TRBD1. The V and J ends lost 0 bases and 5 bases, in that order; junction bases with no gene match: 2. Germline V lookup: CDR1 SGHRS, CDR2 YFSETQ. This CDR3 is built from 15 residues. In DNA form, the CDR3 reads TGCGCCAGCAGCTTGGGGGACAGGGGGCTTGAGACCCAGTACTTC. This encodes CASSLGDRGLETQYF.

This rearrangement joins TRBV5-1 to TRBJ2-7, with TRBD2 as a possible D gene (7 bases). This CDR3 region has 17 residues. With 1 base removed from V and 2 bases from J, the gap between germline ends came to 19 bases. From germline, CDR1 is SGHRS and CDR2 YFSETQ. The CDR3 reads CASSLSFRGALTYEQYF. The CDR3 coding sequence is TGCGCCAGCAGCTTGTCATTTCGGGGGGCTCTCACCTACGAGCAGTACTTC.

The chain is built from TRBV7-9 and TRBJ2-5, with 13 nucleotides matching TRBD2. The J call may be incorrect, as the DNA end agrees better with TRBJ2-7. Germline-derived CDR1 and CDR2 are SEHNR and FQNEAQ (reference sequence). CDR3 size: 16 residues. The CDR3 reads CASSLMGLAGSYEQYF. CDR3 coding DNA: TGTGCCAGCAGCTTAATGGGACTAGCGGGATCCTACGAGCAGTACTTC.

The J gene is TRBJ1-6, the V gene TRBV29-1; 9 nucleotides align to TRBD1. Per the germline V gene, CDR1 is SQVTM and CDR2 is ANQGSEA. This CDR3 region has 14 residues. Trimming cost V 7 bases and J 5 bases; bases outside gene matches: 6. The CDR3 loop is CSASTGGNNSPLHF. The CDR3 DNA sequence: TGCAGCGCATCGACAGGGGGGAATAATTCACCCCTCCACTTT. The full variable domain, its missing parts supplied by reference TRBV29-1 and TRBJ1-6, is SAVISQKPSRDICQRGTSLTIQCQVDSQVTMMFWYRQQPGQSLTLIATANQGSEATYESGFVIDKFPISRPNLTFSTLTVSNMSPEDSSIYLCSASTGGNNSPLHFGNGTRLTVT.

As to this clone: Other nucleotide sequences in the sample specify the same CDR3. The J gene is TRBJ2-1, the V gene TRBV27; 7 nucleotides agree with TRBD2. V gave up 3 bases and J gave up 1 base; unmatched junction bases: 0. The CDR3 totals 14 residues. Germline V gives CDR1 MNHEY, CDR2 SMNVEV (reference sequence). The CDR3 coding sequence is TGTGCCAGCAGTTTCGGGGGGTCCTACAATGAGCAGTTCTTC. Protein sequence: CASSFGGSYNEQFF.

The rearrangement joins TRBV6-6 to TRBJ1-5; D uncertain. V was pared by 2 bases and J by 3 bases, with 8 bases between. CDR1 is MNHNY and CDR2 is SVGAGI in the germline V gene (reference sequence). CDR3 length: 14 amino acids. CDR3 sequence reads: CASSYDTDNQPQHF. The CDR3 DNA follows: TGTGCCAGCAGTTACGACACAGACAATCAGCCCCAGCATTTT.

The chain has TRBV27 and TRBJ1-5; D is unclear. V shed 2 bases and J shed 4 bases, with 12 bases lying between them. This CDR3 is 15 amino acids long. The germline V gene has CDR1 MNHEY and CDR2 SMNVEV (reference sequence). The CDR3 region is CASSLLAGKNQPQHF. The CDR3 region has the DNA TGTGCCAGCAGTTTACTAGCAGGAAAGAATCAGCCCCAGCATTTT.